A selection of T cell receptor beta chains follows, all from one sample in a study of blood T cell repertoires in COVID-19. Sequencing used immunoSEQ multiplex PCR; TCRdb keeps in-frame clones, though not all of them. The table lists some 300,000 clones, more than 75% of them singletons. The sample taken for sequencing was PBMCs or T cells enriched from blood (not recorded which). The receptor set was obtained from a woman aged 60 to 75 in a cohort exposed to, infected with or recovered from COVID-19 (not recorded which). Both conserved end residues are part of each CDR3. D genes are given only for firm matches. Only some rows state a clone size, as once, few, many or a class for expanded clones.

CDR3,DNA,V,size,D,J
CASSYSSGQGSNQPQHF,TGTGCCAGCAGTTACTCGAGTGGACAGGGAAGCAATCAGCCCCAGCATTTT,TRBV6-2/TRBV6-3,-,TRBD1,TRBJ1-5
CASSLAGQRSTYEQYF,TGTGCCAGCAGCCTCGCAGGACAGCGGAGCACCTACGAGCAGTACTTC,TRBV14,-,-,TRBJ2-7
CASIGQDSLSYEQYF,TGTGCCAGCATCGGGCAGGACAGCCTCTCCTACGAGCAGTACTTC,TRBV28,-,-,TRBJ2-7
CASSQTGGYNEQFF,TGTGCCAGCAGCCAGACGGGCGGGTATAATGAGCAGTTCTTC,TRBV3-1/TRBV3-2,-,-,TRBJ2-1
CASGVARNNEQFF,TGTGCCAGTGGGGTAGCGAGAAACAATGAGCAGTTCTTC,TRBV28,-,-,TRBJ2-1
CASSFATGRYEQYF,TGTGCCAGCAGTTTCGCGACAGGGCGGTACGAGCAGTACTTC,TRBV28,-,TRBD1,TRBJ2-7
CASSLGDSRSGNTIYF,TGTGCCAGCAGTTTAGGGGACAGCCGCTCTGGAAACACCATATATTTT,TRBV28,once,TRBD1,TRBJ1-3
CASSLFRDIKQFF,TGTGCCAGCAGTTTATTCCGGGACATAAAGCAGTTCTTC,TRBV27,few,-,TRBJ2-1
CASSYNLAGVADTQYF,TGTGCCAGCAGTTACAATCTCGCGGGAGTGGCAGATACGCAGTATTTT,TRBV6-2/TRBV6-3,-,TRBD2,TRBJ2-3
CASRIGLNTGELFF,TGTGCCAGCAGGATTGGGCTAAACACCGGGGAGCTGTTTTTT,TRBV9,-,-,TRBJ2-2
CASSDRQVYYGYTF,TGTGCCAGTAGCGACAGACAGGTCTACTATGGCTACACCTTC,TRBV19,-,-,TRBJ1-2
CASSTRTGWGEKLFF,TGCGCCAGCAGCACCCGGACAGGGTGGGGGGAAAAACTGTTTTTT,TRBV4-1,-,TRBD1,TRBJ1-4
CASSIGAGAGELFF,TGTGCCAGTAGTATAGGAGCGGGAGCCGGGGAGCTGTTTTTT,TRBV19,-,TRBD2,TRBJ2-2
CASSQNNPSGSKYNEQFF,TGCGCCAGCAGCCAAAATAACCCTAGCGGGAGTAAGTACAATGAGCAGTTCTTC,TRBV4-3,few,TRBD2,TRBJ2-1
CASSEGGRMTGELFF,TGTGCCAGCAGTGAAGGGGGCAGAATGACCGGGGAGCTGTTTTTT,TRBV25-1,-,-,TRBJ2-2
CASSGNRGRTDTQYF,TGTGCCAGCAGTGGCAACAGGGGGCGCACAGATACGCAGTATTTT,TRBV2,-,TRBD1,TRBJ2-3
CATSRDSLRGNEAFF,TGTGCCACCAGCAGAGATTCCCTCAGGGGAAATGAAGCTTTCTTT,TRBV15,-,-,TRBJ1-1
CASSQAGRGTNEKLFF,TGCGCCAGCAGCCAAGCGGGGAGGGGAACTAATGAAAAACTGTTTTTT,TRBV4-3,-,-,TRBJ1-4
CASSYSQREATDTQYF,TGTGCCAGCAGTTACTCGCAGCGGGAGGCCACAGATACGCAGTATTTT,TRBV6-5,-,TRBD2,TRBJ2-3
CASSIGQGNQPQHF,TGTGCCAGCAGTATTGGACAGGGCAATCAGCCCCAGCATTTT,TRBV5-4,-,TRBD1,TRBJ1-5
CASSEYRGADTQYF,TGCGCCAGCAGTGAGTACCGGGGGGCAGATACGCAGTATTTT,TRBV10-2,-,TRBD2,TRBJ2-3
CASSPPGRGRSGANVLTF,TGTGCCAGCTCACCGCCGGGCAGGGGGCGGTCTGGGGCCAACGTCCTGACTTTC,TRBV18,-,TRBD1,TRBJ2-6
CASRRDYGPSYEQYF,TGTGCCAGCAGACGCGACTACGGGCCCTCCTACGAGCAGTACTTC,TRBV6-5,few,-,TRBJ2-7
CASSIGPARGGYEQYF,TGTGCCAGTAGTATAGGACCCGCTCGGGGGGGCTACGAGCAGTACTTC,TRBV19,-,TRBD2,TRBJ2-7
CATSFLTGGGQPQHF,TGTGCCACCAGTTTCTTAACAGGGGGCGGTCAGCCCCAGCATTTT,TRBV15,-,TRBD1,TRBJ1-5
CASSLGSLGGLDTQYF,TGCGCCAGCAGCTTGGGTAGCTTGGGGGGACTTGATACGCAGTATTTT,TRBV5-1,-,-,TRBJ2-3
CASSQRPQGSYEQYF,TGTGCCAGCAGCCAACGGCCCCAGGGTTCCTACGAGCAGTACTTC,TRBV11-2,-,-,TRBJ2-7
CASSPGVRNSPLHF,TGTGCCAGCAGCCCGGGGGTACGGAATTCACCCCTCCACTTT,TRBV5-6,-,-,TRBJ1-6
CASSSTNTGELFF,TGTGCCAGCAGCTCGACAAACACCGGGGAGCTGTTTTTT,TRBV25-1,-,-,TRBJ2-2
CASSELGQGNEKLFF,TGCGCCAGCAGTGAGTTGGGACAGGGAAATGAAAAACTGTTTTTT,TRBV10-1,once,TRBD1,TRBJ1-4
CASSKAGANEKLFF,TGTGCCAGCAGCAAAGCAGGGGCAAATGAAAAACTGTTTTTT,TRBV7-2,-,-,TRBJ1-4
CASSDGSSYNEQFF,TGCGCCAGCAGTGATGGGAGCTCCTACAATGAGCAGTTCTTC,TRBV10-1,-,-,TRBJ2-1
CASSQPIAGGPSTGELFF,TGTGCCAGCAGCCAGCCGATAGCGGGAGGGCCTAGCACCGGGGAGCTGTTTTTT,TRBV4-2,-,TRBD2,TRBJ2-2
CASSLRPSWTEETQYF,TGTGCCAGCAGCTTACGGCCTAGCTGGACAGAAGAGACCCAGTACTTC,TRBV7-9,-,-,TRBJ2-5
CASSIPSRGLNTIYF,TGTGCCAGTAGTATCCCCTCCAGGGGGTTAAACACCATATATTTT,TRBV19,-,TRBD1,TRBJ1-3
CASSQATPGVGNRQFF,TGCGCCAGCAGCCAAGCGACGCCGGGAGTGGGGAATAGACAGTTCTTC,TRBV4-1,-,-,TRBJ2-1
CAINQGNTEAFF,TGTGCCATCAATCAGGGGAACACTGAAGCTTTCTTT,TRBV10-3,-,-,TRBJ1-1
CASSFDHLLPGQLNEQFF,TGTGCCAGCAGTTTCGATCACCTACTCCCGGGACAACTAAATGAGCAGTTCTTC,TRBV27,-,-,TRBJ2-1
CASSIVARGNTGELFF,TGTGCCAGTAGTATAGTGGCCAGGGGGAACACCGGGGAGCTGTTTTTT,TRBV19,once,-,TRBJ2-2
CASSISKGAQETQYF,TGTGCCAGTAGTATAAGCAAGGGAGCCCAAGAGACCCAGTACTTC,TRBV19,-,-,TRBJ2-5
CASSPWTSGGLYNEQFF,TGTGCCAGCAGCCCCTGGACTAGCGGGGGTCTCTACAATGAGCAGTTCTTC,TRBV7-8,-,TRBD2,TRBJ2-1
CATSDPGQGYGYTF,TGTGCCACCAGTGATCCGGGACAGGGGTATGGCTACACCTTC,TRBV24-1,-,TRBD1,TRBJ1-2
CASSSGQLGEQYF,TGCGCCAGCAGCAGCGGACAGTTGGGGGAGCAGTACTTC,TRBV5-1,-,-,TRBJ2-7
CASSLKVKGLAVHNEQFF,TGTGCCAGCAGCTTAAAAGTGAAGGGACTAGCGGTTCACAATGAGCAGTTCTTC,TRBV7-2,-,TRBD2,TRBJ2-1
CATKPFILTDTQYF,TGTGCCACCAAGCCGTTTATACTCACAGATACGCAGTATTTT,TRBV2,-,-,TRBJ2-3
CASSHGGTGVLSGNTIYF,TGTGCCAGCAGCCATGGGGGGACAGGGGTCCTATCTGGAAACACCATATATTTT,TRBV3-1/TRBV3-2,-,TRBD1,TRBJ1-3
CASTKRGSNEQFF,TGTGCCAGCACTAAGCGGGGCTCCAATGAGCAGTTCTTC,TRBV27,-,TRBD2,TRBJ2-1
CASSSQMQRALNEQFF,TGTGCCAGCAGTTCCCAGATGCAGCGGGCCCTCAATGAGCAGTTCTTC,TRBV28,-,-,TRBJ2-1
CASSIAQGLNNEQFF,TGTGCCAGTAGTATAGCACAGGGGCTGAACAATGAGCAGTTCTTC,TRBV19,-,TRBD1,TRBJ2-1
CATSRTQGASTEAFF,TGTGCCACCAGCAGGACACAGGGGGCGAGCACTGAAGCTTTCTTT,TRBV15,-,TRBD1,TRBJ1-1
CATSAGTSVGPTDTQYF,TGTGCCACTTCCGCCGGGACTAGCGTCGGGCCCACAGATACGCAGTATTTT,TRBV15,-,TRBD2,TRBJ2-3
CASSPRGSYNEQFF,TGTGCCAGCAGCCCGCGCGGCTCCTACAATGAGCAGTTCTTC,TRBV7-2,few,-,TRBJ2-1
CASSPTPPGLAISYNEQFF,TGCGCCAGCAGCCCTACACCGCCGGGACTAGCGATCTCCTACAATGAGCAGTTCTTC,TRBV4-1,once,TRBD2,TRBJ2-1